What follows are 19 T cell receptor beta chains derived from one specimen sequenced in a study of blood T cell repertoires in COVID-19. Method: immunoSEQ multiplex PCR; TCRdb's copy keeps in-frame clones and lacks some. This sample has 40,000 to 60,000 clones, with about 82% found just once. The source material was peripheral blood. The source is a human donor in a cohort sampled during active COVID-19.

The genes are TRBV5-1 and TRBJ2-5; 7 positions match TRBD2. The J segment lost 5 bases and the V segment lost 4 bases, leaving 8 bases of the junction unmatched. The CDR3 is 14 amino acids. The germline V gene has CDR1 SGHRS and CDR2 YFSETQ. CDR3 in DNA: TGCGCCAGCAGCCGATCCACTAGCGAGGAGACCCAGTACTTC. Residues: CASSRSTSEETQYF.

In nucleotides, the CDR3 is TGTGCCAGCAGCGCCCACGAACAGGGGGTGAACACTGAAGCTTTCTTT. Amino acids: CASSAHEQGVNTEAFF. The chain uses TRBV9 and TRBJ1-1; 8 bases agree with TRBD1. The length of the CDR3 is 16 residues. V dropped 3 bases and J dropped 0; count of bases not matched to a gene: 7. Germline CDR1 is SGDLS and CDR2 is YYNGEE.

The chain recombines TRBV30 with TRBJ1-5; TRBD1 is a possible D gene (5 bases). The ends were cut back, 2 bases at V and 2 bases at J, with 19 bases in the middle. Per germline, CDR1 GTSNPN and CDR2 SVGIG (reference sequence). The CDR3 totals 17 residues. CDR3 in amino acids: CAWSTGGRLIGNQPQHF. As DNA, the CDR3 is TGTGCCTGGAGTACCGGGGGTCGACTAATCGGCAATCAGCCCCAGCATTTT.

The chain has TRBV6-4 and TRBJ1-2, with TRBD1 identical over 10 bases. This CDR3 has 20 residues. V was clipped by 0 bases and J by 0 bases; unmatched bases: 13. In germline, CDR1 is MRHNA, CDR2 SNTAGT. The CDR3 sequence: CASSDSRRLRDRGSNYGYTF. In DNA, the CDR3 is TGTGCCAGCAGTGACTCGCGACGACTCCGGGACAGGGGATCTAACTATGGCTACACCTTC.

The chain employs TRBV5-1 and TRBJ2-7; 9 bases are shared with TRBD1. Trimming removed 4 bases from V and 5 bases from J; junction bases left unmatched: 10. The germline V gene encodes CDR1 SGHRS and CDR2 YFSETQ. This CDR3 has 15 amino acids. The chain's CDR3 is CASSARQGERDEQYF. CDR3 nucleotides: TGCGCCAGCAGCGCCCGACAGGGGGAGCGGGACGAGCAGTACTTC.

V is TRBV19 and J is TRBJ2-5; unclear D gene. CDR1 is LNHDA and CDR2 is SQIVND in the germline V gene (reference sequence). The CDR3 runs 14 residues. V dropped 0 bases and J dropped 1 base, with 6 bases sitting between them. CDR3 sequence reads: CASSIDTIQETQYF. The CDR3 nucleotides are TGTGCCAGTAGTATAGATACTATCCAAGAGACCCAGTACTTC.

This sequence joins TRBV11-2 and TRBJ2-1; 12 nucleotides agree with TRBD2. With V trimmed by 5 bases and J by 8 bases, 10 bases remained unmatched. The germline V gene has CDR1 SGHAT and CDR2 FQNNGV. There are 16 residues in the CDR3. The CDR3 nucleotides read TGTGCCAGCAGCCTCTCTGGACTAGCGGGATCGGATGAGCAGTTCTTC. Amino acid sequence: CASSLSGLAGSDEQFF.

The rearrangement joins TRBV28 to TRBJ1-2; 7 bases agree with TRBD1. This CDR3 comprises 13 residues. V shed 5 bases, J shed 7 bases, and the junction held 7 bases outside the gene matches. Germline V gene data show CDR1 as MDHEN and CDR2 as SYDVKM. The CDR3 spells CASSTGTVFGYTF. Here the CDR3 DNA reads TGTGCCAGCAGTACCGGGACAGTTTTTGGCTACACCTTC.

The gene calls are TRBV7-2 and TRBJ2-7, with 8 nucleotides matching TRBD1. With V trimmed by 5 bases and J by 6 bases, 9 bases remained unmatched. The CDR3 contains 14 residues. Germline assignment: CDR1 SGHTA and CDR2 FQGNSA. CDR3 bases: TGTGCCAGCAGCCGGAATCCAGGGGGCGGCGAGCAGTACTTC. Its translation: CASSRNPGGGEQYF. The full variable domain, in which reference TRBV7-2 and TRBJ2-7 provide the parts outside the CDR3, is GAGVSQSPSNKVTEKGKDVELRCDPISGHTALYWYRQSLGQGLEFLIYFQGNSAPDKSGLPSDRFSAERTGGSVSTLTIQRTQQEDSAVYLCASSRNPGGGEQYFGPGTRLTVT.

This rearrangement joins TRBV25-1 to TRBJ1-1; the match to TRBD1 covers 8 bases. The CDR3 runs 14 residues. J lost 3 bases, V lost 2 bases, and 2 bases had no gene match. Germline CDR1 reads MGHDK; CDR2 reads SYGVNS. The CDR3 protein is CASSEDRGYTEAFF. The DNA of the CDR3 is TGTGCCAGCAGTGAAGACAGGGGCTACACTGAAGCTTTCTTT. Drawing the rest from reference TRBV25-1 and TRBJ1-1, the complete variable domain is EADIYQTPRYLVIGTGKKITLECSQTMGHDKMYWYQQDPGMELHLIHYSYGVNSTEKGDLSSESTVSRIRTEHFPLTLESARPSHTSQYLCASSEDRGYTEAFFGQGTRLTVV.

CDR3 region: CASSLYRVGRTTNEKLFF. The CDR3 DNA follows: TGTGCCAGCAGCTTATACAGGGTTGGAAGGACAACTAATGAAAAACTGTTTTTT. This sequence joins TRBV5-4 and TRBJ1-4; D possibly corresponds to TRBD1 (6 bases). Germline V gene lookup returns CDR1 SGHNT and CDR2 YYREEE (reference sequence). The V gene lost 2 bases and the J gene lost 0 bases, with 17 bases spanning the gap. CDR3 size: 18 residues. Looking up the rest from reference TRBV5-4 and TRBJ1-4 gives the full variable domain: ETGVTQSPTHLIKTRGQQVTLRCSSQSGHNTVSWYQQALGQGPQFIFQYYREEENGRGNFPPRFSGLQFPNYSSELNVNALELDDSALYLCASSLYRVGRTTNEKLFFGSGTQLSVL.

The chain combines TRBV25-1 with TRBJ1-1, with a possible D match to TRBD1 (6 bases). V was pared by 4 bases and J by 5 bases, with 23 bases between. The CDR3 totals 17 residues. The germline CDR1 and CDR2 sequences are MGHDK and SYGVNS. This CDR3 reads CASSALLTGTTGTEAFF. The CDR3 nucleotides are TGTGCCAGCAGTGCCCTTTTAACAGGGACGACGGGGACTGAAGCTTTCTTT.

The chain uses TRBV7-9 and TRBJ1-1; D unresolved. Trimming removed 7 bases at V and 4 bases at J, with 13 bases between. The CDR3 is made up of 13 amino acids. The germline V gene has CDR1 SEHNR and CDR2 FQNEAQ (reference sequence). Here the CDR3 DNA reads TGTGCCAGCACCCTTACGGGGATCACTGAAGCTTTCTTT. It translates to CASTLTGITEAFF.

The chain joins TRBV12-3 or TRBV12-4 to TRBJ1-5; D is undetermined. The ends were cut back, 6 bases at V and 9 bases at J, with 12 bases in the middle. The CDR3 totals 12 residues. The CDR3 sequence is CASRKSGGPQHF. In nucleotides, the CDR3 is TGTGCCAGCAGGAAATCCGGTGGGCCCCAGCATTTT.

This chain uses TRBV5-4 with TRBJ2-2; D possibly corresponds to TRBD2 (6 bases). The germline V gene encodes CDR1 SGHNT and CDR2 YYREEE (reference sequence). This CDR3 spans 17 amino acids. Trimming shortened V by 0 bases and J by 6 bases, and 18 bases separated the two germline ends. The CDR3 region is CASSLEPGEILAGELFF. DNA for the CDR3: TGTGCCAGCAGCTTGGAGCCGGGGGAGATATTGGCCGGGGAGCTGTTTTTT.

The chain joins TRBV6-5 to TRBJ2-5; 9 bases agree with TRBD2. The V gene end was trimmed by 7 bases and the J gene end by 2 bases; junction bases not matched to a gene: 5. This CDR3 region has 14 residues. CDR1 MNHEY and CDR2 SVGAGI come from the germline V gene. CDR3 amino acids: CASKWAGGQETQYF. In DNA, the CDR3 is TGTGCCAGCAAATGGGCGGGAGGGCAAGAGACCCAGTACTTC.

J is TRBJ1-1 and V is TRBV2; 7 bases are shared with TRBD1. The CDR3 is 14 residues long. The germline V gene encodes CDR1 SNHLY and CDR2 FYNNEI. V dropped 6 bases and J dropped 3; count of bases not matched to a gene: 7. The DNA for the CDR3 is TGTGCCAGCAGGGGGACAGCAGGCCACACTGAAGCTTTCTTT. Protein product: CASRGTAGHTEAFF.

V is TRBV4-2 and J is TRBJ2-5; 14 bases are shared with TRBD2. Germline V gene data show CDR1 as LGHNA and CDR2 as YNFKEQ. The CDR3 sequence is 17 residues long. V lost 2 bases and J lost 5; bases outside the gene matches: 7. The CDR3 coding sequence is TGTGCCAGCAGCCAACCGACTAGCGGGAGGGCCGGGGAGACCCAGTACTTC. This translates into CASSQPTSGRAGETQYF.

The gene calls are TRBV19 and TRBJ2-3; 7 bases are shared with TRBD1. The CDR3 covers 16 residues. CDR1 and CDR2 from the germline V gene are LNHDA and SQIVND (reference sequence). Trimming removed 3 bases from V and 4 bases from J; junction bases left unmatched: 10. Here the CDR3 reads CASSMRAGGRSDTQYF. The CDR3 nucleotides read TGTGCCAGTAGTATGAGGGCAGGGGGTCGTTCAGATACGCAGTATTTT.